This T cell receptor beta chain comes out of a study of cytomegalovirus exposure and HLA in healthy donors. Overall study findings and caveats: Rarity marked most TCR sequences, yet some public TCRs occurred in many donors. With further analysis later on, most CMV-associated TCR beta chains appeared HLA-restricted.

About this clone: Its target is unknown.

PCR was performed using 60 Vbeta and 13 Jbeta primers. Clones were sequenced by immunoSEQ multiplex PCR, and TCRdb holds only the in-frame ones, with some missing. The sample holds 150,000 to 200,000 clones, roughly 73% seen once. This receptor was identified in a young woman in good health and CMV-seronegative. The sequencing sample was made of PBMCs.

CDR3 coding DNA: TGTGCCACCAGCAGAGGACTAGCGGAGTACAATGAGCAGTTCTTC. Its translation is CATSRGLAEYNEQFF. The gene calls are TRBV15 and TRBJ2-1, with 9 bases aligning to TRBD2. V lost 1 base, J lost 4 bases, and 2 bases stayed unmatched. Germline V CDR1 and CDR2: LNHNV, YYDKDF (reference sequence). The CDR3 runs to 15 residues.